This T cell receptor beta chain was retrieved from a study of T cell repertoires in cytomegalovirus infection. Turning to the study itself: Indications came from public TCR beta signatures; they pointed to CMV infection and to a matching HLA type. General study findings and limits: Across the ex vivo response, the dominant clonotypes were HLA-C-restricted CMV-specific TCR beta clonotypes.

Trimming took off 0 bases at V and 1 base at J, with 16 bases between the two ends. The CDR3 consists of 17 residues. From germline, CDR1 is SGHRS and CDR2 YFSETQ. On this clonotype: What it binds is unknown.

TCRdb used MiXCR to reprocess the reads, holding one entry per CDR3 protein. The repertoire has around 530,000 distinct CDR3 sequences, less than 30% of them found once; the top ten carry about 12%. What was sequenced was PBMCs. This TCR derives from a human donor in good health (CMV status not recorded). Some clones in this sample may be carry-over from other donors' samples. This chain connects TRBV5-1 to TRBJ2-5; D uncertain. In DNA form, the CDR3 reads TGCGCCAGCAGCTTGGTAGGCCACGGCTCCTCCCAAGAGACCCAGTACTTC. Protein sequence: CASSLVGHGSSQETQYF.